This is a list of T cell receptor beta chains from one sample in a study of CD8 T cells in Susac syndrome. TCRdb itself ran the immunoSEQ multiplex PCR reads through MiXCR, one entry per CDR3 protein. Here the sample spans about 100,000 distinct CDR3 sequences, nearly 97% being singletons. Source material: CD8+ T cells from PBMCs. Source of these receptors: a human donor with Susac syndrome. Both conserved end residues are part of each CDR3. Each record gives: J gene, V gene, clone size, D gene, CDR3 DNA, CDR3 protein. A D gene is named only where the DNA matches it firmly. A row's size may be missing; if present it is once, few, many or a size class.

TRBJ2-7,TRBV2,-,-,TGTGCCAGCAGCCACTTAACAGGGCTCGACGAGCAGTACTTC,CASSHLTGLDEQYF
TRBJ1-1,TRBV9,-,-,TGTGCCAGCAGCGGCGGGGGGGGCCCGGGCACTGAAGCTTTCTTT,CASSGGGGPGTEAFF
TRBJ2-5,TRBV14,once,-,TGTGCCAGCAGCCCAGGACGACTCCAAGAGACCCAGTACTTC,CASSPGRLQETQYF
TRBJ1-1,TRBV20-1,once,TRBD1,TGCAGTGCTAGAAGAAACAGGGGGAACACTGAAGCTTTCTTT,CSARRNRGNTEAFF
TRBJ2-7,TRBV11-2,-,TRBD2,TGTGCCAGCAGCTCCGTGAGCGGGGGGATACCCTACGAGCAGTACTTC,CASSSVSGGIPYEQYF
TRBJ2-7,TRBV11-2,once,-,TGTGCCAGCAGCTTGGAACGGAACTCCTACGAGCAGTACTTC,CASSLERNSYEQYF
TRBJ1-2,TRBV6-5,-,-,TGTGCCAGCAGTTACTCGATTTCGGGCTATGGCTACACCTTC,CASSYSISGYGYTF
TRBJ2-3,TRBV4-2,-,TRBD2,TGTGCCAGCAGCCAACATAGCGGGAGTCTCACAGATACGCAGTATTTT,CASSQHSGSLTDTQYF
TRBJ2-7,TRBV2,once,-,TGTGCCAGCAGTTACAACGATCGGGGGTACGAGCAGTACTTC,CASSYNDRGYEQYF
TRBJ2-1,TRBV7-9,-,-,TGTGCCAGCAGCGACTCCAGGGAAGGCAATGAGCAGTTCTTC,CASSDSREGNEQFF
TRBJ2-1,TRBV29-1,-,TRBD1,TGCAGCGTCGTCGGTAGGAGGGACAGGGTCTATGATGAGCAGTTCTTC,CSVVGRRDRVYDEQFF
TRBJ2-2,TRBV2,once,-,TGTGCCAGCAGGGAGGGGCCTAGCGTTCACGGGGAGCTGTTTTTT,CASREGPSVHGELFF
TRBJ1-3,TRBV2,-,TRBD1,TGTGCCAGCACCTGGGACAGCAGCTCTGGAAACACCATATATTTT,CASTWDSSSGNTIYF
TRBJ2-3,TRBV9,-,TRBD1,TGTGCCAGCAGCGTTGTGCAGGGGGCAAACACAGATACGCAGTATTTT,CASSVVQGANTDTQYF
TRBJ1-1,TRBV18,-,-,TGTGCCAGCTCAGCGGGACACTTGAACACTGAAGCTTTCTTT,CASSAGHLNTEAFF
TRBJ2-6,TRBV5-1,-,-,TGCGCCAGCCCCGAGGATGGGCTGACCTCTGGGGCCAACGTCCTGACTTTC,CASPEDGLTSGANVLTF
TRBJ2-7,TRBV2,-,-,TGTGCCAGCAGGGGGTCCCCTTACGAGCAGTACTTC,CASRGSPYEQYF
TRBJ1-2,TRBV6-5,-,-,TGTGCCAGCAGTTACTCGGGGGGACACCCTGGCGGCTACACCTTC,CASSYSGGHPGGYTF
TRBJ2-5,TRBV5-1,-,-,TGCGCCAGCAAGGTAGTCGACCTTCAAGAGACCCAGTACTTC,CASKVVDLQETQYF
TRBJ1-5,TRBV15,once,-,TGTGCCACCAGCAGAGATAAAGTTACTCGTGACAGCCTCAGCAATCAGCCCCAGCATTTT,CATSRDKVTRDSLSNQPQHF
TRBJ2-7,TRBV28,once,TRBD2,TGTGCCAGCAGTCGACTAGCGGAGCCAATCTACGAGCAGTACTTC,CASSRLAEPIYEQYF
TRBJ2-7,TRBV14,-,-,TGTGCCAGCAGCCGGTTTGGCAACGAGCAGTACTTC,CASSRFGNEQYF
TRBJ2-7,TRBV29-1,-,-,TGCAGCGTTGAGGGGGCCTCCTACGAGCAGTACTTC,CSVEGASYEQYF
TRBJ1-5,TRBV18,-,-,TGTGCCAGCTCACCCGGGACGGTGGAAAATCAGCCCCAGCATTTT,CASSPGTVENQPQHF
TRBJ1-2,TRBV19,-,-,TGTGCCAGTAGTCCTGGACAGTTTGATGGCTACACCTTC,CASSPGQFDGYTF
TRBJ2-7,TRBV27,-,-,TGTGCCAGCAGTTACGAGCGGACCTACGAGCAGTACTTC,CASSYERTYEQYF
TRBJ2-5,TRBV3-1,-,TRBD2,TGTGCCAGCGGGGCGCCGGGGGGGACAGAGACCCAGTACTTC,CASGAPGGTETQYF
TRBJ1-5,TRBV13,few,-,TGTGCCAGCAGCTTAGGGGATCAGCCCCAGCATTTT,CASSLGDQPQHF
TRBJ2-4,TRBV9,-,-,TGTGCCAGCAGCGTTTGGGGTGCGACCCGTCGGGACAAAAACATTCAGTACTTC,CASSVWGATRRDKNIQYF
TRBJ1-2,TRBV29-1,-,-,TGCAGCGCCGATGGAGGAGGTGGCTACACCTTC,CSADGGGGYTF
TRBJ2-5,TRBV18,-,TRBD2,TGTGCCAGCTCACCACTAGTAGCGGGAGAAGAGACCCAGTACTTC,CASSPLVAGEETQYF
TRBJ1-2,TRBV3-1,-,-,TGTGCCAGCAGCCAAAAGCAGGGTACAGCTAACTATGGCTACACCTTC,CASSQKQGTANYGYTF
TRBJ2-3,TRBV20-1,-,-,TGCAGTGCGGGTTGGGCGGGGATTAGCACAGATACGCAGTATTTT,CSAGWAGISTDTQYF
TRBJ1-2,TRBV27,-,-,TGTGCCAGCAGTTTATCGGGCGAGTATGGCTACACCTTC,CASSLSGEYGYTF
TRBJ2-6,TRBV3-1,-,-,TGTGCCACCGCCGGGATTAACTCGCCCTCTGGGGCCAACGTCCTGACTTTC,CATAGINSPSGANVLTF
TRBJ1-5,TRBV7-8,-,TRBD1,TGTGCCAGCAGCTTAGCGCAGTGGGACAGAAAGAATCAGCCCCAGCATTTT,CASSLAQWDRKNQPQHF
TRBJ1-2,TRBV11-2,-,-,TGTGCCAGCACCACAACCGCTGGGCTTCGGGGGGATGGCTACACCTTC,CASTTTAGLRGDGYTF
TRBJ2-1,TRBV4-1,-,-,TGCGCCAGCAGCCAAGGCGGGACGCGCGCCTACAATGAGCAGTTCTTC,CASSQGGTRAYNEQFF
TRBJ2-4,TRBV20-1,-,-,TGCAGTGCTGGTTTATCAGGTCCCAAAAACATTCAGTACTTC,CSAGLSGPKNIQYF
TRBJ2-3,TRBV7-9,-,-,TGTGCCAGCAGTGGCCTCTCGGGCGATACGCAGTATTTT,CASSGLSGDTQYF
TRBJ2-7,TRBV29-1,once,-,TGCAGCGTTGAAATTCCCGAAAAACCCTACGAGCAGTACTTC,CSVEIPEKPYEQYF
TRBJ2-1,TRBV3-1,-,-,TGTGCCAGCAGTCAGGGTACCCTGCAGTTCTTC,CASSQGTLQFF
TRBJ2-7,TRBV12-3/TRBV12-4,-,TRBD1,TGTGCCAGCTCACAACAGGGGGTTAACTACGAGCAGTACTTC,CASSQQGVNYEQYF
TRBJ2-1,TRBV18,-,-,TGTGCCAGCTCAACGGACTCCGGCGGGACTTCCTACAATGAGCAGTTCTTC,CASSTDSGGTSYNEQFF
TRBJ2-1,TRBV7-2,-,TRBD2,TGTGCCAGCAGCTTACGGGCTCTAGCGGGAGGGCGGCCGTGGAATGAGCAGTTCTTC,CASSLRALAGGRPWNEQFF
TRBJ2-7,TRBV29-1,-,-,TGCAGCGTTCTCACGGGGCCCTACGAGCAGTACTTC,CSVLTGPYEQYF